The sequence of this TCR beta chain was determined in a study of siplizumab effects on memory and regulatory T cells. Study-wide points: In the presence of siplizumab, alloreactive sequences traceable to unstimulated CD4+ memory cells were significantly reduced. Naive T cells were seemingly more diverse than memory cells, and major contributions to the alloresponse seemed to be made by them. In siplizumab conditions, mappable alloreactive CD4+ clones averaged about 63% Treg-derived, against 25% to 30% in controls.

In germline, CDR1 is SGHRS, CDR2 YFSETQ. With V trimmed by 0 bases and J by 5 bases, 4 bases remained unmatched. The length of the CDR3 is 14 residues. As for this clone: The antigen is undetermined.

Some clones are missing from TCRdb's copy, which holds only in-frame ones; the method was immunoSEQ multiplex PCR. The sample holds 80,000 to 130,000 clones; 91% are singletons and the top ten take approximately 2.7%. The TCR was taken from a human donor in good health. Some clones in this sample may be carry-over from other donors' samples. The chain employs TRBV5-1 and TRBJ2-5; 7 nucleotides agree with TRBD1. Sequenced input: CD4+ T cells sorted from blood. This chain's CDR3 is CASSLGTGRETQYF. Written as DNA, the CDR3 is TGCGCCAGCAGCTTGGGGACAGGCCGGGAGACCCAGTACTTC.